This T cell receptor (beta chain) was identified in a study of tumor-infiltrating lymphocytes in primary liver carcinoma. Study observations and caveats: Pairs of tumor regions overlapped more than tumor-adjacent and tumor-blood pairs did.

With respect to this clonotype: Antigen unknown. An end of the junction does not agree with germline; a read error may underlie this.

Joint extraction of RNA and DNA used roughly 19-31 mg of bulk tissue that was unsorted. The investigators made TCR beta cDNA from roughly 0.45 ug total RNA, using a constant-region primer. Nested multiplex PCR, run for three rounds with slightly modified ARM-PCR, yielded TCR beta libraries. TCRdb independently ran MiXCR on the multiplex PCR reads; one entry per CDR3 protein. The repertoire includes tens of thousands of distinct CDR3 sequences, 60% to 80% of them detected once, and around 24% sits in the top ten. The source material was liver tumor tissue from sampling region 5. The subset is: tumor region T5, tumor centre. The TCR comes from a man aged 35-49 years with primary liver carcinoma and hepatitis B virus infection.

In nucleotides, the CDR3 is TGTGCCTGCAGTTATTCATGGGACCACTATTCACCCCTCCTCTTT. Translation gives CACSYSWDHYSPLLF. The rearrangement links TRBV6-5 to TRBJ1-6; D might be TRBD1 (5 bases). CDR1 is MNHEY and CDR2 is SVGAGI in the germline V gene. This CDR3 contains 15 residues.